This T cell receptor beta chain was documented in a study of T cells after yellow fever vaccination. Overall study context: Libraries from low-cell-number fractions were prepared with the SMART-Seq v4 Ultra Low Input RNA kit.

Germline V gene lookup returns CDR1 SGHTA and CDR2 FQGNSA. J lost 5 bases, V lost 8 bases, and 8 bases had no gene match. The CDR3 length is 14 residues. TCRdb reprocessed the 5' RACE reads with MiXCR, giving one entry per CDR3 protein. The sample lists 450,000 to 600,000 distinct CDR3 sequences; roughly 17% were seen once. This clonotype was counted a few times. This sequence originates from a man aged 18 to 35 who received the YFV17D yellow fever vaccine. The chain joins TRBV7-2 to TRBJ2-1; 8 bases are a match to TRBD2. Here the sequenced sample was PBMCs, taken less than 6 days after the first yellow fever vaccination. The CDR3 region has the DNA TGTGCCAGCGAGTCCGGACTAGCAAACAATGAGCAGTTCTTC. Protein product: CASESGLANNEQFF.